The text below deals with one TCR beta chain. These data belong to a study of blood T cell repertoires in COVID-19. Study-level information: Samples of COVID-19 (acute and convalescent) were obtained from the United States, Italy and Spain. T cells, B-cell-depleted T cells, or PBMCs provided the cDNA or gDNA that served as material.

Patients from Seattle were sampled longitudinally, starting during active infection. Under the authors' procedure: How many nucleated cells were present was estimated from reference gene primer amplification. The method was immunoSEQ multiplex PCR; TCRdb's version includes in-frame clones alone and lacks a portion of them. V and J calls and clone size are given by that table; D and trimming were obtained from the DNA. The profile shows 330,000 or so clones, over 80% of them singletons. The receptor was derived from a man aged 30 to 45 with COVID-19, enrolled during active disease. Sequenced material: peripheral blood.

The CDR3 is CASSLWDRGYTF. The CDR3, as DNA: TGTGCCAGCAGCTTATGGGACAGAGGCTACACCTTC. The V and J genes are TRBV7-9 and TRBJ1-2, with 7 bases matching TRBD1. There are 12 residues in the CDR3. V dropped 2 bases and J dropped 8; count of bases not matched to a gene: 2. Germline V gene data show CDR1 as SEHNR and CDR2 as FQNEAQ (reference sequence).